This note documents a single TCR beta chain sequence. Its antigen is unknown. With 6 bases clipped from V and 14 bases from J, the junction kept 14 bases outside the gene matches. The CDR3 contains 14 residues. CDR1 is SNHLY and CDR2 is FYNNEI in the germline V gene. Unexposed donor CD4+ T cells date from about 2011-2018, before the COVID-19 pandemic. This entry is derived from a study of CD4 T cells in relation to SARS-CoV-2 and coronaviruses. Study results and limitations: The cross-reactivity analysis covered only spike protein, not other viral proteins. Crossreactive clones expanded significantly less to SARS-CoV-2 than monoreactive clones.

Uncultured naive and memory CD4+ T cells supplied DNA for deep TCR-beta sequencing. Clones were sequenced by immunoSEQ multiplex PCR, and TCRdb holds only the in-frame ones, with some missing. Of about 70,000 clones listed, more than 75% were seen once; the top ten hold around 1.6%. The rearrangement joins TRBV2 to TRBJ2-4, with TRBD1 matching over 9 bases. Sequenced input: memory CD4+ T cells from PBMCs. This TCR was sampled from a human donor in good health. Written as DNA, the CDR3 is TGTGCCAGCAGAATTGGTACGACAGGGGGGGGCAAGTACTTC. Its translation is CASRIGTTGGGKYF.